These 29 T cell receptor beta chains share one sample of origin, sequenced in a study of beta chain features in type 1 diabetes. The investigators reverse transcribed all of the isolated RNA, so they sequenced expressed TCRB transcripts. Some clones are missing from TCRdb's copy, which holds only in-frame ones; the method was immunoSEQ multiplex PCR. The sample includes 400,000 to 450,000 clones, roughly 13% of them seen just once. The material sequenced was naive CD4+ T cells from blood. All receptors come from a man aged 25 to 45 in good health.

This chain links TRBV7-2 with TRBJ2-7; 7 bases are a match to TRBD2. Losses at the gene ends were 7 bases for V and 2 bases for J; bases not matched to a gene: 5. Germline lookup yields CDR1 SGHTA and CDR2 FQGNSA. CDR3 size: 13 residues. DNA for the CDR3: TGTGCCAGCAATGAGGCGGGGGCCTACGAGCAGTACTTC. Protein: CASNEAGAYEQYF. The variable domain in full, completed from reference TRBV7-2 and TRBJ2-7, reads GAGVSQSPSNKVTEKGKDVELRCDPISGHTALYWYRQSLGQGLEFLIYFQGNSAPDKSGLPSDRFSAERTGGSVSTLTIQRTQQEDSAVYLCASNEAGAYEQYFGPGTRLTVT.

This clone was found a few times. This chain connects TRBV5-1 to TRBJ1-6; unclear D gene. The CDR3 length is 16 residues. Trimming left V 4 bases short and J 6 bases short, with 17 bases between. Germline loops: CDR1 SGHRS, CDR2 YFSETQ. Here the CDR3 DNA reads TGCGCCAGCAGCCCTATGGGAAGGAGCTCTAATTCACCCCTCCACTTT. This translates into CASSPMGRSSNSPLHF.

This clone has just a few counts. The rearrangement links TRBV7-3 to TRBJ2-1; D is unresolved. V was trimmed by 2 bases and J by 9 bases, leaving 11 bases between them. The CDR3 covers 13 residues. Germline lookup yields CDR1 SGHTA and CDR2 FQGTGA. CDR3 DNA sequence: TGTGCCAGCAGCTTACTGGCGTTCGGTGAGCAGTTCTTC. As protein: CASSLLAFGEQFF. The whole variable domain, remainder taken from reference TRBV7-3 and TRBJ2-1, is GAGVSQTPSNKVTEKGKYVELRCDPISGHTALYWYRQSLGQGPEFLIYFQGTGAADDSGLPNDRFFAVRPEGSVSTLKIQRTERGDSAVYLCASSLLAFGEQFFGPGTRLTVL.

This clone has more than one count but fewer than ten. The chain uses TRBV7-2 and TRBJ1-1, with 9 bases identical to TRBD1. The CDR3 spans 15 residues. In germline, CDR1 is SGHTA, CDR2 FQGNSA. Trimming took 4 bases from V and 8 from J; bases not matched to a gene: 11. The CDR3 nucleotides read TGTGCCAGCAGCTCAATAAAAACAGGGGGCGGCGAAGCTTTCTTT. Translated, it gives CASSSIKTGGGEAFF.

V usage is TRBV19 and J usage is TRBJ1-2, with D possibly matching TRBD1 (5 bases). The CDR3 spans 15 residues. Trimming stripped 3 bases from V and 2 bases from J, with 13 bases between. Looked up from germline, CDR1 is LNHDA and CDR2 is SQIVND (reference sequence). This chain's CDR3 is CASSMGYRSNYGYTF. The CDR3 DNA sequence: TGTGCCAGTAGTATGGGGTACAGGTCCAACTATGGCTACACCTTC. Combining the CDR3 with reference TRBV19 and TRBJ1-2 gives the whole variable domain DGGITQSPKYLFRKEGQNVTLSCEQNLNHDAMYWYRQDPGQGLRLIYYSQIVNDFQKGDIAEGYSVSREKKESFPLTVTSAQKNPTAFYLCASSMGYRSNYGYTFGSGTRLTVV.

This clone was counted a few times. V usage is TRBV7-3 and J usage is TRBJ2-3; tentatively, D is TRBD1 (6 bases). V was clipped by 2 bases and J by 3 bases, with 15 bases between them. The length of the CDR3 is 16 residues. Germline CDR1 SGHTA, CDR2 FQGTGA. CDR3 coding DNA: TGTGCCAGCAGCTTATCCCCAGGGGAAGCGACAGATACGCAGTATTTT. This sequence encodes CASSLSPGEATDTQYF.

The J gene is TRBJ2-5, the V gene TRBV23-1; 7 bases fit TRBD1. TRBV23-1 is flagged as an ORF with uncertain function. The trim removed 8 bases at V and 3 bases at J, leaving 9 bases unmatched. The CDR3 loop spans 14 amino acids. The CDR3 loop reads CASAPGQRKETQYF. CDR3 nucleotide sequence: TGCGCCAGCGCGCCGGGACAGAGAAAAGAGACCCAGTACTTC.

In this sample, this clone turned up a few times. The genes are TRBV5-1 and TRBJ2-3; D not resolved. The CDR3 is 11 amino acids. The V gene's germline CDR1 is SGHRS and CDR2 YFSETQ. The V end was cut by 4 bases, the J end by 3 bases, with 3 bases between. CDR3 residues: CASSETDTQYF. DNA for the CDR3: TGCGCCAGCAGCGAGACAGATACGCAGTATTTT. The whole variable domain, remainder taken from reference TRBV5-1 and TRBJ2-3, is KAGVTQTPRYLIKTRGQQVTLSCSPISGHRSVSWYQQTPGQGLQFLFEYFSETQRNKGNFPGRFSGRQFSNSRSEMNVSTLELGDSALYLCASSETDTQYFGPGTRLTVL.

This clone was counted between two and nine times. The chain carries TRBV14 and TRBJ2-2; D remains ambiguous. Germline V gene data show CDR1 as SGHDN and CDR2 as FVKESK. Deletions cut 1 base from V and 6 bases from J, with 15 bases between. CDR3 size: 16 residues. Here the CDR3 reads CASSQVKQLWAGELFF. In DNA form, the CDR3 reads TGTGCCAGCAGCCAAGTAAAACAACTGTGGGCCGGGGAGCTGTTTTTT.

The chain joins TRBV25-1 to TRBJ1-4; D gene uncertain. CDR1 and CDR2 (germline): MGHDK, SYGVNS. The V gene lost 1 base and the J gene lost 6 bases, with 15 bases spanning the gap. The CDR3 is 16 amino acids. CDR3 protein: CASSEWLTSYHEKLFF. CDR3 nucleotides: TGTGCCAGCAGTGAATGGCTAACATCTTACCATGAAAAACTGTTTTTT.

DNA of the CDR3: TGCGCCAGCAGGCGACAGGGGCTGGACACCGGGGAGCTGTTTTTT. Translation: CASRRQGLDTGELFF. The rearrangement joins TRBV4-1 to TRBJ2-2, with TRBD1 matching over 8 bases. Germline loops: CDR1 MGHRA, CDR2 YSYEKL. The CDR3 is made up of 15 amino acids. V shed 6 bases and J 3 bases; nucleotides not matched to a gene: 6.

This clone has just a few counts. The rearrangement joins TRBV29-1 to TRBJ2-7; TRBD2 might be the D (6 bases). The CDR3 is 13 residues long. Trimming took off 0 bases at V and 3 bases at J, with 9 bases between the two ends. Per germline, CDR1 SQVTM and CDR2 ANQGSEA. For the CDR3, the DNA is TGCAGCGTTGAAGATGGAGGGTTCTACGAGCAGTACTTC. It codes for CSVEDGGFYEQYF.

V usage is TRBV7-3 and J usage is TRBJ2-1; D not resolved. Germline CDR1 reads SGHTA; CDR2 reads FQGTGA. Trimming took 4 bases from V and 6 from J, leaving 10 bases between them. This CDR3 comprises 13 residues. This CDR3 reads CASSSGPSNEQFF. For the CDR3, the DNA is TGTGCCAGCAGCTCCGGACCCTCCAATGAGCAGTTCTTC.

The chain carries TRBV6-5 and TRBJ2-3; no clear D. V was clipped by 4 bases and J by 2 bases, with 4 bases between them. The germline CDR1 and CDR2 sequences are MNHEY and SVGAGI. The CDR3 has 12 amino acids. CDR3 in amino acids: CASSSITDTQYF. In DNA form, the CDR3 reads TGTGCCAGCAGTTCAATCACAGATACGCAGTATTTT.

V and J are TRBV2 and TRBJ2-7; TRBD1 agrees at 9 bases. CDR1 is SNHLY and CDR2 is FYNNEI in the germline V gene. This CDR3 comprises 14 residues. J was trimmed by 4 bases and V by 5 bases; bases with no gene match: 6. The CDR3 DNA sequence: TGTGCCAGCAGTCCCGGGACAGGGAGGTACGAGCAGTACTTC. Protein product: CASSPGTGRYEQYF.

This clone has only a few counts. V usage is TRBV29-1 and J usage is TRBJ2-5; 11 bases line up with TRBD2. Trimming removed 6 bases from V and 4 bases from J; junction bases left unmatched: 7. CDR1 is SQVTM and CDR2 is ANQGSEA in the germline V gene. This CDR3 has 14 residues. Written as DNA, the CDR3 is TGCAGCGTCGATAATAGCGGGGGGGGAGAGACCCAGTACTTC. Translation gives CSVDNSGGGETQYF.

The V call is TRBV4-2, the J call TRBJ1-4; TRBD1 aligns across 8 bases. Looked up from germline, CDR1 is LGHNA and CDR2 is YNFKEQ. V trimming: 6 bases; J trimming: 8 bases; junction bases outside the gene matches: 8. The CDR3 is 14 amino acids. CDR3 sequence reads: CASRAQGDEEKLFF. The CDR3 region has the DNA TGTGCCAGCAGGGCACAGGGGGATGAGGAAAAACTGTTTTTT.

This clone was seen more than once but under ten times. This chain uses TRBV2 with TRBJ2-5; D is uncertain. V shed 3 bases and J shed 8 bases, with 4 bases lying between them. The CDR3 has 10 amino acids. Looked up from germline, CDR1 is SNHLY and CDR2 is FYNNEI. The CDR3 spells CASSDLTQYF. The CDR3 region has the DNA TGTGCCAGCAGTGACCTAACCCAGTACTTC. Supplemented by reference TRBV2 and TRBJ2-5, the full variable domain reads EPEVTQTPSHQVTQMGQEVILRCVPISNHLYFYWYRQILGQKVEFLVSFYNNEISEKSEIFDDQFSVERPDGSNFTLKIRSTKLEDSAMYFCASSDLTQYFGPGTRLLVL.

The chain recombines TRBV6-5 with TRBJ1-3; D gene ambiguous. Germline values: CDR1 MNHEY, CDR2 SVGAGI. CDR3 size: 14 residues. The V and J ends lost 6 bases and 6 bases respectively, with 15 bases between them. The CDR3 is CASSRGRGENTIYF. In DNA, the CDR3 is TGTGCCAGCAGCCGAGGACGAGGTGAAAACACCATATATTTT.

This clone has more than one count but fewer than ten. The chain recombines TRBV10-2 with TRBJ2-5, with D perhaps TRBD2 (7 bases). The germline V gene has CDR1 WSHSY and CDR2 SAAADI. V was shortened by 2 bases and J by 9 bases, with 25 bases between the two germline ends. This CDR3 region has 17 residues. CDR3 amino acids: CASSEMGAGAFLGAQYF. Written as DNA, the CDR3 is TGCGCCAGCAGTGAGATGGGGGCGGGAGCGTTTTTAGGGGCCCAGTACTTC.

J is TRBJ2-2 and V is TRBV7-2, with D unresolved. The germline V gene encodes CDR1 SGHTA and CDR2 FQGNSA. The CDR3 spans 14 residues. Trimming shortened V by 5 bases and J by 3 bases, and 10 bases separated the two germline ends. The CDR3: CASSHGWDTGELFF. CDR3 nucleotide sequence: TGTGCCAGCAGCCACGGATGGGACACCGGGGAGCTGTTTTTT.

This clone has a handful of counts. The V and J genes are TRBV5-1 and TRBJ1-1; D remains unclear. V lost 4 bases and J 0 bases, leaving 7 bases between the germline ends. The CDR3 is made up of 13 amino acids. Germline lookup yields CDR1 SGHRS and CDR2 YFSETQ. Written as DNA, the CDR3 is TGCGCCAGCAGCCGACTCATGAACACTGAAGCTTTCTTT. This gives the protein CASSRLMNTEAFF.

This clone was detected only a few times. The DNA of the CDR3 is TGTGCCACCAGCAGAGACCAAACGTGGGATACGCAGTATTTT. It encodes CATSRDQTWDTQYF. The rearrangement uses TRBV15 and TRBJ2-3; D remains ambiguous. Looked up from germline, CDR1 is LNHNV and CDR2 is YYDKDF (reference sequence). CDR3 length equals 14 residues. V lost 0 bases to trimming and J lost 6 bases, with 10 bases between them.

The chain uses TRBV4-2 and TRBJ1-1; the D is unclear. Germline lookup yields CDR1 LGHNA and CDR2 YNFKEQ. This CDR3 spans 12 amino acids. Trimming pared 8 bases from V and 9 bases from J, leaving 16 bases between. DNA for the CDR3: TGTGCCAGCTTCGCCTGCAAGAGGAAAGCTTTCTTT. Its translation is CASFACKRKAFF.

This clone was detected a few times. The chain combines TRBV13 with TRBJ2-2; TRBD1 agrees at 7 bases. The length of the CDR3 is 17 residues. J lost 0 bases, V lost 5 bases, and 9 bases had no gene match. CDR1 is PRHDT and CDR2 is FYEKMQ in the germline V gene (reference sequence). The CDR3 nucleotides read TGTGCCAGCAGCCCTAACAGGGGCCCTACGAACACCGGGGAGCTGTTTTTT. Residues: CASSPNRGPTNTGELFF. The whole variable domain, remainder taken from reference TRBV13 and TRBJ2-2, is AAGVIQSPRHLIKEKRETATLKCYPIPRHDTVYWYQQGPGQDPQFLISFYEKMQSDKGSIPDRFSAQQFSDYHSELNMSSLELGDSALYFCASSPNRGPTNTGELFFGEGSRLTVL.

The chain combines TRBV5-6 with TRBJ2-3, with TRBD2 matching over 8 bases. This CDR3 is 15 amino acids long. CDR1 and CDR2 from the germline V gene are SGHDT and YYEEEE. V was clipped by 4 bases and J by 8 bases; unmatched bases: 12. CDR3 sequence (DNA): TGTGCCAGCAGCAAAGGGACTAGAAGAGAGGGTACGCAGTATTTT. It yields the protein CASSKGTRREGTQYF.

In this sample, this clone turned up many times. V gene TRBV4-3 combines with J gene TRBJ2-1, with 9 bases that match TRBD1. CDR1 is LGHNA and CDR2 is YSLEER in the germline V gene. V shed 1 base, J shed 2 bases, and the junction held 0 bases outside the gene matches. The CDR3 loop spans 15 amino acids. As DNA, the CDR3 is TGCGCCAGCAGCCAAGGGACAGGGGCCTACAATGAGCAGTTCTTC. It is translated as CASSQGTGAYNEQFF.

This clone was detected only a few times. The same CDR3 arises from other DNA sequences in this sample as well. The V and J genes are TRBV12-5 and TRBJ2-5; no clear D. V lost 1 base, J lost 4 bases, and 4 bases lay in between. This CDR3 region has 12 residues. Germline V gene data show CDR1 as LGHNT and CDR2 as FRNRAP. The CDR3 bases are TGTGCTAGTGGTTTGGCTTTAGAGACCCAGTACTTC. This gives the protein CASGLALETQYF.

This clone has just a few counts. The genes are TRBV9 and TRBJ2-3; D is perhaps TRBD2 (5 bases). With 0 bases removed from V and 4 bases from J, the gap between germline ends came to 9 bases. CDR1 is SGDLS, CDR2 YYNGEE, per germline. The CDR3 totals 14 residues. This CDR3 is CASSVEWESDTQYF. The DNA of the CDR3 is TGTGCCAGCAGCGTAGAATGGGAGTCAGATACGCAGTATTTT.